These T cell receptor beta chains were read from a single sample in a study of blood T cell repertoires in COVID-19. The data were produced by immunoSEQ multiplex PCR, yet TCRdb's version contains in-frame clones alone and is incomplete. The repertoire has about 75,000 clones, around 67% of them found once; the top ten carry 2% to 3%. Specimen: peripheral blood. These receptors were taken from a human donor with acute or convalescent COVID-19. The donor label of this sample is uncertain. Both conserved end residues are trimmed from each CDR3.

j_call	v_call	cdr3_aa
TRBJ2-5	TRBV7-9	ASSSTSGQETQY
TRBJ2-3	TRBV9	ASSVDRVLTGTQY
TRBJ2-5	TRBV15	ATSRDQAVVSQY
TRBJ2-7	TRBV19	ANRTGSRYEQY
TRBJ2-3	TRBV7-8	ASSLLVTDTQY
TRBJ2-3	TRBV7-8	ASSTIAGADTQY
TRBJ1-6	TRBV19	ASSISEASSYNSPLH
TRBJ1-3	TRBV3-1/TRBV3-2	ASSPARAHSGNTIY
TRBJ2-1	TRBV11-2	ASSLPGTGHNEQF
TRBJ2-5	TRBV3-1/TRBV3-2	ASSPNPGVDNQETQY
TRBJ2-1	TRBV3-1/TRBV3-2	ASSRDAGIEQF
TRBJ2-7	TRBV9	ASSVGTGGIDEQY
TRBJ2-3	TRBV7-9	ASSLGTSGGWTQY
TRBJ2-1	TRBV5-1	ASSPGSSGAGVEQF
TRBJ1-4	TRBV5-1	ASSPGQGAGTNEKLF
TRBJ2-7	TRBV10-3	AISESGSGRALTEQY
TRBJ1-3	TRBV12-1	ASKNNYTIY
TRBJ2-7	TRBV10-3	AISERGLAGGPKVYEQY
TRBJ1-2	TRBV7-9	ASSLVPPGQG
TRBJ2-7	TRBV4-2	ASSQGWGGDSYEQY
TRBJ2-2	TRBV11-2	ASSSSLVGAGELF
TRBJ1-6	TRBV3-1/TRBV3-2	ASSLRGPLH
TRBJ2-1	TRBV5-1	ASREGRGLAGGLEEQF
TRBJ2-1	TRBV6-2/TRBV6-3	ASSLLGQSNEQF
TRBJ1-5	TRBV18	ASSPGTDSNQPQH
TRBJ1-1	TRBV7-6	ASSSSIGTGAMNTEAF
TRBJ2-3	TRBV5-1	ASSLMVAADTDTQY
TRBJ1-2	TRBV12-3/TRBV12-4	ASGDRTGYT
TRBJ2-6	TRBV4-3	ASSQDTGSGSGANVLT
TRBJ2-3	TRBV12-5	ASGLSRTDTQY
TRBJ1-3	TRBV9	ASSVRDSGNTIY
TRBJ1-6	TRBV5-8	ASSPVGEGYNSPLH
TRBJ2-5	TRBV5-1	ASSLTGLVRTQY
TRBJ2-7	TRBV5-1	ASSFLSTGYEQY
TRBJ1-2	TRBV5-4	ASSRMGGGYT
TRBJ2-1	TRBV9	ASSVQGLEYNEQF
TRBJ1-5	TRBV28	ASTINRGIQPQH
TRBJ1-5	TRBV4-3	ASSQRLQGISNQPQH
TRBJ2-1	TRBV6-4	ASRGYSGRAPEQF
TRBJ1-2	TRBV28	ASNLQTVNYGYT
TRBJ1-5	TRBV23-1	ASRDRVQPQH
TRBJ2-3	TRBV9	ASSVVPTGTGPDTQY